A single sample gave rise to the 9 T cell receptor beta chains below, sequenced in a study of shared clonotypes between healthy human individuals. Terminally differentiated effector memory CD45RA+ cells were left out of the naive CD8 fraction, which was CD45RO-negative and positively selected for CCR7. Profiling relied on immunoSEQ multiplex PCR, and the TCRdb table lists in-frame clones only, not all of them. This table holds about 580,000 clones, roughly 98% found once. The sample taken for sequencing was naive CD8+ T cells sorted from blood. These receptors all come from a young man in good health.

The chain combines TRBV5-1 with TRBJ1-2; TRBD1 might be the D (6 bases). Trimming stripped 3 bases from V and 0 bases from J, with 9 bases between. The V gene's germline CDR1 is SGHRS and CDR2 YFSETQ. This CDR3 region has 14 residues. The CDR3 region has the DNA TGCGCCAGCAGCTCGGACAGCCCTAACTATGGCTACACCTTC. It codes for CASSSDSPNYGYTF. Full variable domain (remainder filled in from reference TRBV5-1 and TRBJ1-2): KAGVTQTPRYLIKTRGQQVTLSCSPISGHRSVSWYQQTPGQGLQFLFEYFSETQRNKGNFPGRFSGRQFSNSRSEMNVSTLELGDSALYLCASSSDSPNYGYTFGSGTRLTVV.

The chain links TRBV7-9 to TRBJ1-2; D is undetermined. Germline assignment: CDR1 SEHNR and CDR2 FQNEAQ (reference sequence). The CDR3 covers 12 residues. The V end lost 3 bases, the J end lost 6 bases, and 8 bases lay between the germline ends. The CDR3 DNA reads TGTGCCAGCAGCTTCCGGACGGATGGCTACACCTTC. Translating it yields CASSFRTDGYTF.

The rearrangement joins TRBV27 to TRBJ2-7; D possibly corresponds to TRBD1 (5 bases). The CDR3 contains 13 residues. Germline lookup yields CDR1 MNHEY and CDR2 SMNVEV (reference sequence). The V end was cut by 6 bases, the J end by 4 bases, with 13 bases between. CDR3 in amino acids: CASRSVGVYEQYF. The CDR3 region has the DNA TGTGCCAGCAGATCAGTAGGGGTGTACGAGCAGTACTTC.

Only one count was recorded for this clone. This sequence joins TRBV4-3 and TRBJ1-4; tentative D call: TRBD1 (5 bases). Trimming removed 3 bases from V and 7 bases from J, with 15 bases in between. Looked up from germline, CDR1 is LGHNA and CDR2 is YSLEER. The length of the CDR3 is 15 residues. The CDR3 region has the DNA TGCGCCAGCAGCCACGGGACGGGGGGAGGTGAAAAACTGTTTTTT. Translating it yields CASSHGTGGGEKLFF.

J is TRBJ2-2 and V is TRBV28; 9 bases fit TRBD2. Germline trimming cut 6 bases from V and 5 bases from J; bases unmatched to any gene: 4. This CDR3 has 14 residues. Germline V gene sequence: CDR1 MDHEN, CDR2 SYDVKM. In nucleotides, the CDR3 is TGTGCCAGCAGCCTAGCGGGATATACCGGGGAGCTGTTTTTT. Translating it yields CASSLAGYTGELFF.

The chain couples TRBV5-1 to TRBJ2-1; 10 bases are shared with TRBD1. The CDR3 is 14 residues long. Germline trimming cut 3 bases from V and 6 bases from J; bases unmatched to any gene: 3. Germline-derived CDR1 and CDR2 are SGHRS and YFSETQ. DNA for the CDR3: TGCGCCAGCAGCTGGGGACAGGGGCCCAATGAGCAGTTCTTC. This gives the protein CASSWGQGPNEQFF.

The count of this clone is one. The rearrangement joins TRBV4-3 to TRBJ2-2; no firm D call. The CDR3 consists of 12 residues. Trimming stripped 1 base from V and 4 bases from J, with 1 base between. Germline V gene data show CDR1 as LGHNA and CDR2 as YSLEER. Here the CDR3 DNA reads TGCGCCAGCAGCCAAGGCACCGGGGAGCTGTTTTTT. Its translation: CASSQGTGELFF.

The rearrangement joins TRBV6-6 to TRBJ2-1; 14 bases align to TRBD2. Germline V gives CDR1 MNHNY, CDR2 SVGAGI (reference sequence). The CDR3 contains 16 residues. V lost 5 bases to trimming and J lost 5 bases; unmatched junction nucleotides: 5. In DNA, the CDR3 is TGTGCCAGCAGTCCACCGGGACTAGCGGGAGACAATGAGCAGTTCTTC. Encoded protein: CASSPPGLAGDNEQFF.

CDR3 nucleotide sequence: TGTGCCAGCAGCTACTACCGGGACAGGAGAACTGAAGCTTTCTTT. This sequence encodes CASSYYRDRRTEAFF. The chain has TRBV7-9 and TRBJ1-1; 8 bases are a match to TRBD1. The CDR3 extends over 15 amino acids. Trimming removed 4 bases from V and 5 bases from J; junction bases left unmatched: 9. Germline CDR1 reads SEHNR; CDR2 reads FQNEAQ (reference sequence).